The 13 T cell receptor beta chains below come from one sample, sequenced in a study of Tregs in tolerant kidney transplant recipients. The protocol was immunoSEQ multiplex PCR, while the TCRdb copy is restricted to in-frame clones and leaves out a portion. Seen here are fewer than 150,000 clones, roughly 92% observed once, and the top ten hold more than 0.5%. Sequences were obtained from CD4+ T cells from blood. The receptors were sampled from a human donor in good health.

This chain's CDR3 is CASSPTGASTDTQYF. In DNA form, the CDR3 reads TGTGCCAGTTCCCCAACCGGAGCTAGCACAGATACGCAGTATTTT. J is TRBJ2-3 and V is TRBV18, with D uncertain. The germline V and J ends were trimmed by 9 bases and 0 bases, with 16 bases remaining between them. The CDR3 is 15 residues long. Germline V gene sequence: CDR1 KGHSH, CDR2 LQKENI.

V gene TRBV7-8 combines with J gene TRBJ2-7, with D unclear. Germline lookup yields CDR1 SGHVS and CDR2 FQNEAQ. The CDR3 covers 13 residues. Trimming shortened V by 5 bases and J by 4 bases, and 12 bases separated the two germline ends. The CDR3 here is CASSPKRRYEQYF. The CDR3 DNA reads TGTGCCAGCAGCCCTAAACGACGTTACGAGCAGTACTTC.

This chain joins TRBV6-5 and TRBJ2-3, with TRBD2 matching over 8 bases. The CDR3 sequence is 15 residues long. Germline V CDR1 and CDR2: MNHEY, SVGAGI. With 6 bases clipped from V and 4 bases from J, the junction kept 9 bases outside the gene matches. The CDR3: CASSISGGSADTQYF. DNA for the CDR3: TGTGCCAGCAGCATCAGCGGGGGTAGTGCAGATACGCAGTATTTT.

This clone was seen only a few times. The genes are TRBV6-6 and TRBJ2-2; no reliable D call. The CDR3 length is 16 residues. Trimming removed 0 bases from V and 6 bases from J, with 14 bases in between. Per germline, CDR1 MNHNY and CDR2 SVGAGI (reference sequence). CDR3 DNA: TGTGCCAGCAGTTACTCGGTAGGAGCAATTCCCGGGGAGCTGTTTTTT. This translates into CASSYSVGAIPGELFF.

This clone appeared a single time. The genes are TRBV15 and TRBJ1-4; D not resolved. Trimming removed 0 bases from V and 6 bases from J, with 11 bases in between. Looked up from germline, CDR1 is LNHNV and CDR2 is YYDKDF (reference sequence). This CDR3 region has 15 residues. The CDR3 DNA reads TGTGCCACCAGCAGAGATAAAGGGTGGGATGAAAAACTGTTTTTT. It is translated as CATSRDKGWDEKLFF.

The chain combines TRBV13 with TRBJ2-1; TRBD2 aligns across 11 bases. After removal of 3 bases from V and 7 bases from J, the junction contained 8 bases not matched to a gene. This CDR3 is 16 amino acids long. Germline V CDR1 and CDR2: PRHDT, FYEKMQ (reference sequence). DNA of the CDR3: TGTGCCAGCAGCTTTTTTTTAGCGGGAGGGGGGAATGAGCAGTTCTTC. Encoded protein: CASSFFLAGGGNEQFF.

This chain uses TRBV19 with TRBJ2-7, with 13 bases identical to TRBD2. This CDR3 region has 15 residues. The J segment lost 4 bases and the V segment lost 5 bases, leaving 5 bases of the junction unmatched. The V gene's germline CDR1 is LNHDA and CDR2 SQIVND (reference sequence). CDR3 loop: CASSRTSGSDYEQYF. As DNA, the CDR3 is TGTGCCAGTAGTCGGACTAGCGGGAGTGATTACGAGCAGTACTTC.

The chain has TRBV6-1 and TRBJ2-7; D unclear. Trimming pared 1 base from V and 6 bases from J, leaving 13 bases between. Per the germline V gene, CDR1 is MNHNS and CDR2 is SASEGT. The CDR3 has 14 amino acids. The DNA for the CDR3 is TGTGCCAGCAGTGAAGTTCTGGCCACTGGCGAGCAGTACTTC. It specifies CASSEVLATGEQYF.

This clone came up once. DNA of the CDR3: TGTGCCAGCCAGCTTAGACTCGACCCGTTCTTC. This gives the protein CASQLRLDPFF. The genes are TRBV7-2 and TRBJ2-1; D is undetermined. CDR1 is SGHTA, CDR2 FQGNSA, per germline. V was shortened by 8 bases and J by 15 bases, with 17 bases between the two germline ends. This CDR3 region has 11 residues.

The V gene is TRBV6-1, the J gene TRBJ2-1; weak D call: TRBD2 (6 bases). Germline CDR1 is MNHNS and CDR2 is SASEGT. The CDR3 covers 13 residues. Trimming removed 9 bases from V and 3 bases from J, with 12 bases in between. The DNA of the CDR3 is TGTGCCAGTGGGGACTCGTTCTACAATGAGCAGTTCTTC. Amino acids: CASGDSFYNEQFF.

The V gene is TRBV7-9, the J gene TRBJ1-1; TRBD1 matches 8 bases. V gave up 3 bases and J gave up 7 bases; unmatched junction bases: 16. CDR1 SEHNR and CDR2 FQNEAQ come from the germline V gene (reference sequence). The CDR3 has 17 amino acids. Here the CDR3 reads CASSFYPPGRGHGEAFF. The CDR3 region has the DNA TGTGCCAGCAGCTTTTACCCCCCTGGCAGGGGGCATGGTGAAGCTTTCTTT.

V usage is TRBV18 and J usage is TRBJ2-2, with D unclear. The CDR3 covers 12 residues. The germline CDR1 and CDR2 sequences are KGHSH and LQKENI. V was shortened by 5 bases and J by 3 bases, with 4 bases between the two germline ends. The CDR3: CASSSYTGELFF. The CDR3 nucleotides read TGTGCCAGCTCATCTTACACCGGGGAGCTGTTTTTT.

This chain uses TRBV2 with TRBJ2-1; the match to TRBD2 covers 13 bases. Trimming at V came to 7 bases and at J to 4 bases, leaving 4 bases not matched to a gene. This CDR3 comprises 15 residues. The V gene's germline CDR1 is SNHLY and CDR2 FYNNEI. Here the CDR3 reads CASTMGLAGYNEQFF. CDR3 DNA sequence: TGTGCCAGCACTATGGGACTAGCGGGATACAATGAGCAGTTCTTC.